This T cell receptor beta chain was profiled in a study of blood T cell repertoires in COVID-19. In the study overall: From the United States, Italy and Spain came samples of acute and convalescent COVID-19. PBMCs, B-cell-depleted T cells, or T cells provided the cDNA or gDNA that made up the material.

Original methodology: Scientists estimated how many nucleated cells there were by amplifying reference gene primers. The protocol was immunoSEQ multiplex PCR, while the TCRdb copy is restricted to in-frame clones and leaves out a portion. V, J and clone size are those of that table, while D and trimming were read from the DNA. The data contain roughly 47,000 clones, 80% to 90% of them seen just once; the ten biggest clones take up over 25%. Between the trimmed V and J ends, which lost 7 bases and 0 bases, there was a span of 10 bases. Germline lookup yields CDR1 SNHLY and CDR2 FYNNEI. This CDR3 has 14 amino acids.

The material sequenced was peripheral blood. The chain links TRBV2 to TRBJ1-5; D might be TRBD1 (6 bases). The receptor comes from a woman older than 75 with COVID-19, enrolled during active disease. CDR3 sequence: CASKGVNSNQPQHF. The CDR3 DNA sequence: TGTGCCAGCAAGGGGGTGAATAGCAATCAGCCCCAGCATTTT.